The 24 T cell receptor beta chains reported below all come from one sample, sequenced in a study of CD8 T cells in ankylosing spondylitis. Study-level results: Fewer than ten highly homologous variants made up a TCR beta motif that seemed to typify ankylosing spondylitis blood.

For these TCRs, the target antigens are not known. TCRdb reprocessed the 5' RACE reads with MiXCR, giving one entry per CDR3 protein. This table holds around 770,000 distinct CDR3 sequences, around a fifth found once. The sample comprised blood, either unsorted or a sorted T cell fraction (not recorded which). These receptors were collected from a male donor with ankylosing spondylitis.

This clonotype was seen a handful of times. The V gene is TRBV12-3 or TRBV12-4, the J gene TRBJ1-1; D call uncertain. This CDR3 is 13 amino acids long. V shed 8 bases and J shed 0 bases, with 10 bases lying between them. In DNA form, the CDR3 reads TGTGCCAGCGATGGTGGAGTGAACACTGAAGCTTTCTTT. Protein sequence: CASDGGVNTEAFF.

The V and J genes are TRBV12-3 or TRBV12-4 and TRBJ2-7; 10 bases fit TRBD1. The CDR3 contains 15 residues. V trimming: 6 bases; J trimming: 0 bases; junction bases outside the gene matches: 5. CDR3 amino acids: CASSPGTGDSYEQYF. For the CDR3, the DNA is TGTGCCAGCAGCCCAGGGACAGGGGACTCCTACGAGCAGTACTTC.

The chain carries TRBV20-1 and TRBJ2-7; 8 bases are shared with TRBD1. V was pared by 6 bases and J by 1 base, with 8 bases of the junction left unmatched. In germline, CDR1 is DFQATT, CDR2 SNEGSKA (reference sequence). There are 14 residues in the CDR3. For the CDR3, the DNA is TGCAGTGCCGTACTCGGGACAGGATCCTACGAGCAGTACTTC. Amino acid sequence: CSAVLGTGSYEQYF.

This clonotype was seen a few times. The V gene is TRBV29-1, the J gene TRBJ1-1; no clear D gene. The CDR3 totals 17 residues. CDR1 and CDR2 from the germline V gene are SQVTM and ANQGSEA. V lost 0 bases and J lost 3, with 20 bases in between. The CDR3 DNA is TGCAGCGTTGAAGATCCGCCGGGGTGGATCACGGACACTGAAGCTTTCTTT. Its translation: CSVEDPPGWITDTEAFF.

This clonotype occurred a few times. The rearrangement links TRBV7-8 to TRBJ2-1; unclear D gene. Looked up from germline, CDR1 is SGHVS and CDR2 is FQNEAQ. The CDR3 contains 14 residues. Trimming pared 1 base from V and 3 bases from J, leaving 7 bases between. The CDR3 nucleotides are TGTGCCAGCAGCTTAGTGTCATTCTACAATGAGCAGTTCTTC. This encodes CASSLVSFYNEQFF.

The gene calls are TRBV29-1 and TRBJ2-7; D could derive from TRBD1 or TRBD2 (5 bases each). Trimming cost V 4 bases and J 5 bases, with 12 bases left between them. Germline assignment: CDR1 SQVTM and CDR2 ANQGSEA. The CDR3 extends over 12 amino acids. CDR3 nucleotides: TGCAGCGTTGGTACGGGACCCAACGAGCAGTACTTC. This gives the protein CSVGTGPNEQYF.

The gene calls are TRBV18 and TRBJ1-1; no clear D. The V end was cut by 0 bases, the J end by 11 bases, with 13 bases between. CDR3 length equals 13 residues. Germline V CDR1 and CDR2: KGHSH, LQKENI. CDR3 bases: TGTGCCAGCTCACCACCGGCCCTCAGCTACGCTTTCTTT. It encodes CASSPPALSYAFF.

This clonotype was observed a handful of times. The rearrangement uses TRBV6-1 and TRBJ1-1, with D possibly TRBD1 on 5 matching bases. V lost 5 bases and J lost 8, with 15 bases in between. Per germline, CDR1 MNHNS and CDR2 SASEGT. The CDR3 loop spans 13 amino acids. The chain's CDR3 is CASSPWAGAEAFF. Written as DNA, the CDR3 is TGTGCCAGCAGTCCTTGGGCCGGGGCCGAAGCTTTCTTT.

A few counts support this clonotype. The rearrangement uses TRBV29-1 and TRBJ2-1, with 10 bases matching TRBD2. V lost 6 bases and J lost 0; bases outside the gene matches: 11. Germline CDR1 and CDR2: SQVTM and ANQGSEA. CDR3 length equals 17 residues. As DNA, the CDR3 is TGCAGCGTCCGGGGTCTAGCGGGGGAGAGCTCCTACAATGAGCAGTTCTTC. It translates to CSVRGLAGESSYNEQFF.

V and J are TRBV28 and TRBJ2-2; D might be TRBD2 (6 bases). The CDR3 is 17 amino acids. The ends were cut back, 2 bases at V and 8 bases at J, with 21 bases in the middle. From germline, CDR1 is MDHEN and CDR2 SYDVKM. CDR3 sequence (DNA): TGTGCCAGCAGTTTACTCCCTAGCGCTATATTGGGGGGGGAGCTGTTTTTT. This translates into CASSLLPSAILGGELFF.

The chain joins TRBV4-3 to TRBJ2-1; no reliable D call. V lost 1 base to trimming and J lost 8 bases, with 9 bases between them. The CDR3 has 13 amino acids. Looked up from germline, CDR1 is LGHNA and CDR2 is YSLEER. The DNA for the CDR3 is TGCGCCAGCAGCCAAGTACTCGTATATGAGCAGTTCTTC. Its translation is CASSQVLVYEQFF.

The chain's CDR3 is CSASGRALGSYEQYF. The CDR3 coding sequence is TGCAGTGCTAGCGGGAGGGCCCTAGGGTCCTACGAGCAGTACTTC. V is TRBV20-1 and J is TRBJ2-7; 8 bases align to TRBD2. The ends lost 3 bases at V and 1 base at J; junction bases unmatched: 8. CDR1 DFQATT and CDR2 SNEGSKA come from the germline V gene (reference sequence). CDR3 length equals 15 residues.

This clonotype was counted many times. CDR3 nucleotides: TGCAGTGCTAGAGACCCCCGGGGGACAGGAACCTACAATGAGCAGTTCTTC. Protein sequence: CSARDPRGTGTYNEQFF. The chain links TRBV20-1 to TRBJ2-1; 8 nucleotides line up with TRBD1. Losses at the gene ends were 0 bases for V and 2 bases for J; bases not matched to a gene: 9. CDR1 and CDR2 from the germline V gene are DFQATT and SNEGSKA (reference sequence). This CDR3 is 17 amino acids long.

In this sample, this clonotype turned up a few times. The genes are TRBV12-3 or TRBV12-4 and TRBJ1-6; D is possibly TRBD1 (5 bases). V was trimmed by 2 bases and J by 9 bases, leaving 14 bases between them. The CDR3 has 15 residues. CDR3 DNA sequence: TGTGCCAGCAGTTTATATAGGGGAGGAAGTTCACCCCTCCACTTT. Translating it yields CASSLYRGGSSPLHF.

This clonotype was recorded a few times. The V gene is TRBV14, the J gene TRBJ2-1, with TRBD1 as a possible D gene (5 bases). Germline V gives CDR1 SGHDN, CDR2 FVKESK. Deletions cut 6 bases from V and 9 bases from J, with 21 bases between. There are 15 residues in the CDR3. CDR3: CASSVYWPRGGEQFF. The CDR3 coding sequence is TGTGCCAGCAGTGTTTATTGGCCAAGGGGTGGTGAGCAGTTCTTC. The entire variable domain, with the rest obtained from reference TRBV14 and TRBJ2-1, is as follows: EAGVTQFPSHSVIEKGQTVTLRCDPISGHDNLYWYRRVMGKEIKFLLHFVKESKQDESGMPNNRFLAERTGGTYSTLKVQPAELEDSGVYFCASSVYWPRGGEQFFGPGTRLTVL.

This clonotype was counted a few times. The gene calls are TRBV29-1 and TRBJ1-3; D uncertain. The CDR3 spans 13 residues. Trimming shortened V by 3 bases and J by 4 bases, and 10 bases separated the two germline ends. Germline assignment: CDR1 SQVTM and CDR2 ANQGSEA. Here the CDR3 reads CSVDLGSGNTIYF. The CDR3 DNA sequence: TGCAGCGTTGATCTGGGGTCAGGAAACACCATATATTTT.

The V gene is TRBV7-6, the J gene TRBJ2-2, with a possible D match to TRBD2 (6 bases). Trimming removed 0 bases at V and 0 bases at J, with 11 bases between. This CDR3 is built from 17 residues. Germline V gene lookup returns CDR1 SGHVS and CDR2 FNYEAQ. The CDR3 DNA reads as TGTGCCAGCAGCTTAGCGCGGGATCTCGCGAACACCGGGGAGCTGTTTTTT. Protein product: CASSLARDLANTGELFF.

This clonotype was detected a few times. The gene calls are TRBV24-1 and TRBJ2-7; possibly TRBD1 or TRBD2 for D (5 bases each). Germline assignment: CDR1 KGHDR and CDR2 SFDVKD. Trimming removed 2 bases at V and 2 bases at J, with 15 bases between. CDR3 length: 16 amino acids. CDR3 residues: CATSDSGAPPPYEQYF. CDR3 in DNA: TGTGCCACCAGTGATTCCGGGGCACCTCCCCCCTACGAGCAGTACTTC.

The chain combines TRBV7-2 with TRBJ2-1; D is undetermined. The germline V and J ends were trimmed by 2 bases and 8 bases, with 16 bases remaining between them. The germline V gene encodes CDR1 SGHTA and CDR2 FQGNSA. The CDR3 is 15 amino acids. The CDR3 here is CASSLSRQQSHEQFF. The CDR3, as DNA: TGTGCCAGCAGCTTAAGTAGGCAGCAGTCCCATGAGCAGTTCTTC.

This chain joins TRBV20-1 and TRBJ1-5, with TRBD1 matching over 9 bases. CDR3 length: 14 amino acids. Germline V gene data show CDR1 as DFQATT and CDR2 as SNEGSKA (reference sequence). Trimming took 5 bases from V and 7 from J; bases not matched to a gene: 9. Written as DNA, the CDR3 is TGCAGTGCTTCCCCGGGACAGGGACACCAGCCCCAGCATTTT. It yields the protein CSASPGQGHQPQHF.

This clonotype was seen at least ten times. This chain links TRBV7-2 with TRBJ2-1; D is ambiguous. The CDR3 is 13 amino acids. Germline assignment: CDR1 SGHTA and CDR2 FQGNSA. V was trimmed by 5 bases and J by 1 base, leaving 6 bases between them. The chain's CDR3 is CASSTQSYNEQFF. CDR3 in DNA: TGTGCCAGCAGCACACAATCCTACAATGAGCAGTTCTTC.

The chain couples TRBV30 to TRBJ2-2; TRBD1 aligns across 8 bases. The CDR3 totals 15 residues. Germline V gene sequence: CDR1 GTSNPN, CDR2 SVGIG (reference sequence). V lost 5 bases to trimming and J lost 2 bases; unmatched junction nucleotides: 7. This chain's CDR3 is CAWAGTGLNTGELFF. CDR3 DNA: TGTGCCTGGGCCGGGACAGGACTCAACACCGGGGAGCTGTTTTTT.

The V gene is TRBV6-1, the J gene TRBJ1-1; 12 positions match TRBD1. Trimming removed 10 bases from V and 4 bases from J; junction bases left unmatched: 13. Germline values: CDR1 MNHNS, CDR2 SASEGT. The CDR3 is 16 residues long. The CDR3 spells CATVPGTGGLITEAFF. CDR3 DNA sequence: TGTGCCACGGTCCCCGGGACAGGGGGCCTCATCACTGAAGCTTTCTTT.

This clonotype showed up just a few times. J is TRBJ1-5 and V is TRBV7-9; D not resolved. The CDR3 spans 14 residues. Trimming left V 7 bases short and J 1 base short, with 11 bases between. From germline, CDR1 is SEHNR and CDR2 FQNEAQ (reference sequence). Here the CDR3 reads CASTPGNSNQPQHF. The CDR3 nucleotides are TGTGCCAGCACCCCGGGTAACAGCAATCAGCCCCAGCATTTT.